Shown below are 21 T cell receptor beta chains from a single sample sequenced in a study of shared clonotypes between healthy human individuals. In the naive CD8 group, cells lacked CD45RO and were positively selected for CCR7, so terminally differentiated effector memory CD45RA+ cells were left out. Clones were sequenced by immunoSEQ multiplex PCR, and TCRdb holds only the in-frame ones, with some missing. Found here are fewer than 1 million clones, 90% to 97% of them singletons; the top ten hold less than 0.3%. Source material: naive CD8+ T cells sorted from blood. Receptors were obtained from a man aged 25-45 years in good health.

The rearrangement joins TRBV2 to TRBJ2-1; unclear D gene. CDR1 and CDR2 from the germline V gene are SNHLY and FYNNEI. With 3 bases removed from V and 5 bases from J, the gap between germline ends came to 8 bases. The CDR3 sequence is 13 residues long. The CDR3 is CASSEGWNNEQFF. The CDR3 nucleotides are TGTGCCAGCAGTGAGGGCTGGAACAATGAGCAGTTCTTC.

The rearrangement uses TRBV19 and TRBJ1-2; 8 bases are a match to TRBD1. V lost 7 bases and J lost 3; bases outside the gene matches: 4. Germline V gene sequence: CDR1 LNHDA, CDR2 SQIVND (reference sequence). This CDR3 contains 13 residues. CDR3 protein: CASKETGDYGYTF. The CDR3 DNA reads TGTGCCAGTAAAGAGACAGGGGACTATGGCTACACCTTC.

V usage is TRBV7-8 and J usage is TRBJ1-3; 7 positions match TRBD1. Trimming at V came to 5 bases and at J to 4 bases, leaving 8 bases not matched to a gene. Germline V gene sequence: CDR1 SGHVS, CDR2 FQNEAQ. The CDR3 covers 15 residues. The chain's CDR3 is CASSRQRQGGNTIYF. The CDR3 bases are TGTGCCAGCAGCCGACAGAGACAGGGCGGAAACACCATATATTTT.

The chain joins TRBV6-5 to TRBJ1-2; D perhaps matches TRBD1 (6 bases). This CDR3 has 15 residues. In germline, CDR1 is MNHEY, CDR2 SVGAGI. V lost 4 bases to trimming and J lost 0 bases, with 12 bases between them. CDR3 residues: CASSSHRESNYGYTF. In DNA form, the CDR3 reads TGTGCCAGCAGTTCCCACAGGGAATCTAACTATGGCTACACCTTC.

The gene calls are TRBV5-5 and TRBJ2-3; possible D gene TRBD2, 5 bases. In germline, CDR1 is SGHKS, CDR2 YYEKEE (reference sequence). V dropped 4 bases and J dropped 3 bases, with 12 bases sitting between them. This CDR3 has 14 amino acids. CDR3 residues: CASSPPEVTDTQYF. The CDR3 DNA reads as TGTGCCAGCAGCCCTCCGGAGGTTACAGATACGCAGTATTTT.

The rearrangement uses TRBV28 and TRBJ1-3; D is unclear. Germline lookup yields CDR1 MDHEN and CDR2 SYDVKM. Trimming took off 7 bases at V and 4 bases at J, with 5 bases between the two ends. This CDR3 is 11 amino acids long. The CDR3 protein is CASKAGNTIYF. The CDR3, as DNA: TGTGCCAGCAAGGCCGGAAACACCATATATTTT.

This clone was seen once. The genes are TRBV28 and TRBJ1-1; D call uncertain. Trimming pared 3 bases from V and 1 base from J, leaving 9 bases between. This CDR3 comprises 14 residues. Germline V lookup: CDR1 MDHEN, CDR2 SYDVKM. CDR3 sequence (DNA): TGTGCCAGCAGTTTTCACCCGGGGAACACTGAAGCTTTCTTT. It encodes CASSFHPGNTEAFF.

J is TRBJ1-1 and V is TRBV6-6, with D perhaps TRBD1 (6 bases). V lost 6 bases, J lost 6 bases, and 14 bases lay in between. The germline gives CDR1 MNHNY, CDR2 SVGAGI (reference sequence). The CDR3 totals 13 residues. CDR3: CASSTGTGAEAFF. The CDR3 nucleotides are TGTGCCAGCAGCACAGGGACCGGGGCTGAAGCTTTCTTT.

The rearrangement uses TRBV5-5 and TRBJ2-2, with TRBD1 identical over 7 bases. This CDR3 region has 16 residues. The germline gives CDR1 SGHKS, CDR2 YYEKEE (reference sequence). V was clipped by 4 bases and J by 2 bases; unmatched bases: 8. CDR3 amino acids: CASSPRTGPNTGELFF. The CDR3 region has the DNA TGTGCCAGCAGCCCAAGGACAGGTCCCAACACCGGGGAGCTGTTTTTT.

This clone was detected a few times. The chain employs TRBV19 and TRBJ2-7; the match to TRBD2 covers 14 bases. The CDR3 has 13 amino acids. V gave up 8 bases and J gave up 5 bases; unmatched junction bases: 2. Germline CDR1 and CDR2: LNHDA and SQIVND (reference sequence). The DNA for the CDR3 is TGTGCCAGTGGACTAGCGGGAGGAGACGAGCAGTACTTC. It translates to CASGLAGGDEQYF.

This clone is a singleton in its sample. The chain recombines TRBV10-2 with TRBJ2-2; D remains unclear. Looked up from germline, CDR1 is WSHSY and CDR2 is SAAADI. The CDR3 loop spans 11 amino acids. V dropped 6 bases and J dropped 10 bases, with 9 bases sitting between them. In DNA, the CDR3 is TGCGCCAGCAGGGCCGGCGTGGAGCTGTTTTTT. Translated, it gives CASRAGVELFF.

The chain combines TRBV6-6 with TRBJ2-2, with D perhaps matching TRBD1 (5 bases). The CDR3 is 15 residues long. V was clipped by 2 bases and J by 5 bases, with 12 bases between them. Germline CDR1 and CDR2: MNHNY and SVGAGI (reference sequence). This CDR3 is CASSYRAGQTGELFF. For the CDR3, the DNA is TGTGCCAGCAGTTACCGGGCAGGGCAGACCGGGGAGCTGTTTTTT.

The CDR3 DNA sequence: TGTGCCAGCAGCTTGGGCGGGGGCTCCTACAATGAGCAGTTCTTC. Translating it yields CASSLGGGSYNEQFF. This chain links TRBV7-8 with TRBJ2-1; 7 bases are shared with TRBD2. CDR1 is SGHVS and CDR2 is FQNEAQ in the germline V gene. J lost 0 bases, V lost 3 bases, and 2 bases had no gene match. The CDR3 sequence is 15 residues long.

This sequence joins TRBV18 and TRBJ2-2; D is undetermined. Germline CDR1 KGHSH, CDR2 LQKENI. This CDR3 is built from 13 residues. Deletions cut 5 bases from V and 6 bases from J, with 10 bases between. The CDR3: CASSSGSAGELFF. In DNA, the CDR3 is TGTGCCAGCTCATCCGGGTCGGCCGGGGAGCTGTTTTTT. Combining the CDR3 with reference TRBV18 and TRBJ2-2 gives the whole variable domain NAGVMQNPRHLVRRRGQEARLRCSPMKGHSHVYWYRQLPEEGLKFMVYLQKENIIDESGMPKERFSAEFPKEGPSILRIQQVVRGDSAAYFCASSSGSAGELFFGEGSRLTVL.

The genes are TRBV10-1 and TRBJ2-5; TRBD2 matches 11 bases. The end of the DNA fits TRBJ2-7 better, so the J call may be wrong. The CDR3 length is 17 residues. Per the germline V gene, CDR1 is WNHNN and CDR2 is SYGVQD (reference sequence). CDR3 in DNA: TGCGCCAGCAGTGAATCGATGACTAGCGGGATCTCCTACGAGCAGTACTTC. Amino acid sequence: CASSESMTSGISYEQYF.

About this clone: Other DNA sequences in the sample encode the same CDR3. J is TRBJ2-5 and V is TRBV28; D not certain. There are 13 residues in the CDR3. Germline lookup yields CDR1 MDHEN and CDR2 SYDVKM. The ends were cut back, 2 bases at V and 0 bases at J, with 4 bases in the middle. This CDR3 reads CASSLADQETQYF. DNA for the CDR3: TGTGCCAGCAGTTTAGCGGACCAAGAGACCCAGTACTTC. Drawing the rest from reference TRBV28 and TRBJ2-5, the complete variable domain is DVKVTQSSRYLVKRTGEKVFLECVQDMDHENMFWYRQDPGLGLRLIYFSYDVKMKEKGDIPEGYSVSREKKERFSLILESASTNQTSMYLCASSLADQETQYFGPGTRLLVL.

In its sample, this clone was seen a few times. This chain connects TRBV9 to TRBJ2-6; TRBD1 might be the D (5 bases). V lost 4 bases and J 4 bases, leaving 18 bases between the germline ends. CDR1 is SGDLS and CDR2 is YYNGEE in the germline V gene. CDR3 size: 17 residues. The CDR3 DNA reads TGTGCCAGCAGCCCTACAGGTCGGGTGACGGGGGCCAACGTCCTGACTTTC. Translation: CASSPTGRVTGANVLTF. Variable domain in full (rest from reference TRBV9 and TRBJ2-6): DSGVTQTPKHLITATGQRVTLRCSPRSGDLSVYWYQQSLDQGLQFLIQYYNGEERAKGNILERFSAQQFPDLHSELNLSSLELGDSALYFCASSPTGRVTGANVLTFGAGSRLTVL.

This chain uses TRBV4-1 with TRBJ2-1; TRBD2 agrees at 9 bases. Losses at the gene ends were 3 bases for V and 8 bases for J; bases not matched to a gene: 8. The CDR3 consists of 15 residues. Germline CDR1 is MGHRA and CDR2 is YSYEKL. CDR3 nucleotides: TGCGCCAGCAGCCAGATCTGGACTAGCGCGGATGAGCAGTTCTTC. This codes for CASSQIWTSADEQFF.

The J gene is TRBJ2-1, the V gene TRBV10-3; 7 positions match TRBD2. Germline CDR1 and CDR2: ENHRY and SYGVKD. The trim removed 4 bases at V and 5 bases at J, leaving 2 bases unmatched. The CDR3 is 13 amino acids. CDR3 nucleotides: TGTGCCATCAGTGGGGGACTAAACAATGAGCAGTTCTTC. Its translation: CAISGGLNNEQFF.

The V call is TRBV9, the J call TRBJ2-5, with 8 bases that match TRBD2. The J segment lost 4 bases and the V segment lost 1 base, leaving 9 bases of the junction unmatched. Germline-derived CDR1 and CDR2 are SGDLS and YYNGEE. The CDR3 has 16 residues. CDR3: CASSVTGGGYRETQYF. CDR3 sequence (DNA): TGTGCCAGCAGCGTAACGGGAGGGGGGTATCGAGAGACCCAGTACTTC.

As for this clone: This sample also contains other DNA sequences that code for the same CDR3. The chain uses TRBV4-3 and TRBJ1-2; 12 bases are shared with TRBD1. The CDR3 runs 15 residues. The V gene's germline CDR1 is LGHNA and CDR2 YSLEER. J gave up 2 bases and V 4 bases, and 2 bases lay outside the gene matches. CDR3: CASSRDRGRNYGYTF. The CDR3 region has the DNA TGCGCCAGCAGCCGGGACAGGGGGCGCAACTATGGCTACACCTTC.